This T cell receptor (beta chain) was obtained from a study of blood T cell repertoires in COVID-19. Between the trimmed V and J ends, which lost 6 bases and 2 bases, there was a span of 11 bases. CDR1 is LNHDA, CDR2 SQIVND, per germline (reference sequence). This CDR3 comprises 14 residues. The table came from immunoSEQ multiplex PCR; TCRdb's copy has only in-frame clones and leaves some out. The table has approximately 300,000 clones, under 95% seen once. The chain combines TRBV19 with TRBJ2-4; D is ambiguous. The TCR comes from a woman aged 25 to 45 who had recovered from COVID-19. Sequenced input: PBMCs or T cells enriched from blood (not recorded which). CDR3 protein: CASSSLFSKNIQYF. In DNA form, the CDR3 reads TGTGCCAGTAGCTCTTTATTCTCCAAAAACATTCAGTACTTC.